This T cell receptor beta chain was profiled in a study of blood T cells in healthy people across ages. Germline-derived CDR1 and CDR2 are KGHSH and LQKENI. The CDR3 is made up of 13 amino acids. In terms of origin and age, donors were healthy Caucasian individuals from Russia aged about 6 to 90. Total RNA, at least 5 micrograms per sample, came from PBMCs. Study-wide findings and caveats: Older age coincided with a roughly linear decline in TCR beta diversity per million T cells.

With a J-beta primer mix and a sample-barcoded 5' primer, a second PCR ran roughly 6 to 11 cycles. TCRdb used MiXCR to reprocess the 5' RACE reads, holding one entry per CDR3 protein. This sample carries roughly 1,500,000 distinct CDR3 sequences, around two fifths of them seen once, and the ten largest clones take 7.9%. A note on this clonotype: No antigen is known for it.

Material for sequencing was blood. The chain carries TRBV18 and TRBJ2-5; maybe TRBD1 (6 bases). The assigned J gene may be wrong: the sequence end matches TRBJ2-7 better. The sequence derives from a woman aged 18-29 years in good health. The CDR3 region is CASSPPARGEQYF. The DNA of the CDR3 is TGTGCCAGCTCACCACCTGCCAGGGGCGAGCAGTACTTC.